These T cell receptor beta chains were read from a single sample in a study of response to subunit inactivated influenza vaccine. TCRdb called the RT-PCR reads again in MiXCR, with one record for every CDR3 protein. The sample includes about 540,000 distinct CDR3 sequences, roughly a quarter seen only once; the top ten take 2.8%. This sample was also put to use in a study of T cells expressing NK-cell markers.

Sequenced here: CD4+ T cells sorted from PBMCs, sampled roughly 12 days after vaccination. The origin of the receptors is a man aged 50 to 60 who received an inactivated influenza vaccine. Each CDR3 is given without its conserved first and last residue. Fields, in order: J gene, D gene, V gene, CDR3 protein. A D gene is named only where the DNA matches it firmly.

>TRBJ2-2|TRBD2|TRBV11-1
ASSDGLAGLSTNTGELF
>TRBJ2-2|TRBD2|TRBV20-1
SASGWGLAGAGELF
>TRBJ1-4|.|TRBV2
ASSETGAKNEKLF
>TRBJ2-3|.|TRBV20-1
SARGWFSTDTQY
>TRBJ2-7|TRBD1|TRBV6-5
ASSFDRVGGEQY
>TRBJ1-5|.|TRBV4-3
ASSQARNQPQH
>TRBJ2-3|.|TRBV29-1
SVDGQTRGGTDTQY
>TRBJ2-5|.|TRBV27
ASSLGIQETQY
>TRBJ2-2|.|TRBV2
ASSKPSVNTGELF
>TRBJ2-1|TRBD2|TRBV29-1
SVSGTSGAYNEQF
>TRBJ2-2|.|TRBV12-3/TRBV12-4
ASNWDGLTGELF
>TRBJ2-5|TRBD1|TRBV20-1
SARDFRTGKETQY
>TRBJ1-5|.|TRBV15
ATSVAGWDQPQH
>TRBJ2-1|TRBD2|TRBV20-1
SARGGRSGSNEQF
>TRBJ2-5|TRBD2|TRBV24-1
ATSDWSGLEETQY
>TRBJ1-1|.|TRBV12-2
ASRLMSALMNTEAF
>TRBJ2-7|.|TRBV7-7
ASSLDGGREQY
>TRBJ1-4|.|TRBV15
ATTTRRMGEEKLF
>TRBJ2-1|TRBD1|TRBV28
ASSPDRGQYNEQF
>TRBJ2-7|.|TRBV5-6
ASSLVSGNSYEQY
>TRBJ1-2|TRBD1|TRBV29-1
SVGQGRNYGYT
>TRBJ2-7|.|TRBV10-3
AASTSSSEQY
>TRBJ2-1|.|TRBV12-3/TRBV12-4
ASSRRGSGSYNEQF
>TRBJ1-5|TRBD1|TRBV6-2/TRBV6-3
ASSRGQSSNQPQH
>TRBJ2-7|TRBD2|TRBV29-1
SARLAGGPNEQY
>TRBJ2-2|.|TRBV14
ASSKDSSPGYTGELF
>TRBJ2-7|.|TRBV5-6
ASSGRTRSSYEQY
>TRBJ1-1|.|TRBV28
ASSPHKGDTEAF
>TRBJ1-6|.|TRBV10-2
ASRGVDNSPLH